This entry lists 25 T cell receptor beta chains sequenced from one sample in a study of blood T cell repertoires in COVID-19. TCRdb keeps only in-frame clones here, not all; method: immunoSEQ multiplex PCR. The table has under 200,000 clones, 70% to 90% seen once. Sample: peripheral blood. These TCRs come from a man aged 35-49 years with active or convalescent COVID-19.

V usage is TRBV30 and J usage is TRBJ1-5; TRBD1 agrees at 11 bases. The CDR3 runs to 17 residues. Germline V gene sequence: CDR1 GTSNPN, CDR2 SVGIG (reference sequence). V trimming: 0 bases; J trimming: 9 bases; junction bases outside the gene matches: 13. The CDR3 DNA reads TGTGCCTGGAGTGTATGGGACAGGGGGGTTGCCGGGGCGCCCCAGCATTTT. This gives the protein CAWSVWDRGVAGAPQHF.

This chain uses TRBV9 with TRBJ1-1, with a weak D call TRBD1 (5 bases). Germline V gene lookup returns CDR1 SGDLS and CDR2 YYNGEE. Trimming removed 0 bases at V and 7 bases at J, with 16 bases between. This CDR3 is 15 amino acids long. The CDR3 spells CASSVGGGEKSEAFF. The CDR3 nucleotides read TGTGCCAGCAGCGTAGGCGGGGGGGAGAAAAGTGAAGCTTTCTTT. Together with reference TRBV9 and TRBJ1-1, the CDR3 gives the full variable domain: DSGVTQTPKHLITATGQRVTLRCSPRSGDLSVYWYQQSLDQGLQFLIQYYNGEERAKGNILERFSAQQFPDLHSELNLSSLELGDSALYFCASSVGGGEKSEAFFGQGTRLTVV.

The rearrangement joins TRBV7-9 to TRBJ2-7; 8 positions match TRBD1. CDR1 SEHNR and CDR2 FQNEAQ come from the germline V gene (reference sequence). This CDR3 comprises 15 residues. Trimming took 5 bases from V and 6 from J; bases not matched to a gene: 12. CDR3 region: CASSPRGQGTGEQYF. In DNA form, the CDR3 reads TGTGCCAGCAGCCCCAGGGGGCAGGGTACGGGCGAGCAGTACTTC.

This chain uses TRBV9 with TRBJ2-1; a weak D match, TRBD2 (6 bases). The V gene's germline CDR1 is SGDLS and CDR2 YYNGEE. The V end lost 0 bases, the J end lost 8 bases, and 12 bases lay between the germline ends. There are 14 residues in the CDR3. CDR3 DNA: TGTGCCAGCAGCGTAGTGGATTGGGAGGATGAGCAGTTCTTC. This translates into CASSVVDWEDEQFF.

CDR3 coding DNA: TGTGCCAGCAGTTCCTTAGGGACAGGGATCGATGGCTACACCTTC. It translates to CASSSLGTGIDGYTF. V is TRBV6-5 and J is TRBJ1-2; 9 bases line up with TRBD1. Germline lookup yields CDR1 MNHEY and CDR2 SVGAGI. After removal of 4 bases from V and 6 bases from J, the junction contained 9 bases not matched to a gene. The CDR3 is made up of 15 amino acids.

CDR3 amino acids: CASSDASGADEKLFF. The CDR3 nucleotides are TGTGCCAGCAGTGATGCCTCCGGAGCCGATGAAAAACTGTTTTTT. The chain couples TRBV25-1 to TRBJ1-4, with D uncertain. This CDR3 comprises 15 residues. CDR1 and CDR2 (germline): MGHDK, SYGVNS. V lost 3 bases, J lost 6 bases, and 14 bases lay in between.

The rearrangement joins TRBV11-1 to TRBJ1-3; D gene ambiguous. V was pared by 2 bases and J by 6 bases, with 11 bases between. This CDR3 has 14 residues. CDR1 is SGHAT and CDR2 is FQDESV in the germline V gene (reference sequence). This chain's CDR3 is CASSLPGTLNTIYF. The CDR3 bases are TGTGCCAGCAGCTTACCGGGAACCTTAAACACCATATATTTT.

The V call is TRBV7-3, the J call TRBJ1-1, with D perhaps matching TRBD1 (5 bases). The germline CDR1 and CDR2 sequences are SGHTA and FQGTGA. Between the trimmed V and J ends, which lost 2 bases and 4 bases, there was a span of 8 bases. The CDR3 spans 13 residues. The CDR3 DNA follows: TGTGCCAGCAGCTTAGGGGCAGCCACTGAAGCTTTCTTT. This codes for CASSLGAATEAFF.

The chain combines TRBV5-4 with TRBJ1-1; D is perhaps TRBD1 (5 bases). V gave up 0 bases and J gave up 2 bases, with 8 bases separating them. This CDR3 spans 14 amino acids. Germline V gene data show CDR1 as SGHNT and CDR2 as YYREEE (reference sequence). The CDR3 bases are TGTGCCAGCAGCTTGGAACAGGCCAACACTGAAGCTTTCTTT. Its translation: CASSLEQANTEAFF.

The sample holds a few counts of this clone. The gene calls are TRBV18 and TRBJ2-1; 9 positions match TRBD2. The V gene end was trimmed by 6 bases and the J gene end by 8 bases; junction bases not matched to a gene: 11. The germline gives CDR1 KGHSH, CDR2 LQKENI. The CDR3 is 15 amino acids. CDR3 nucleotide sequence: TGTGCCAGCTCCCGCGGGACTAGCCGAATCGATGAGCAGTTCTTC. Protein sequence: CASSRGTSRIDEQFF.

The CDR3 spells CASSLEPLNQPQHF. CDR3 bases: TGTGCCAGCAGCTTAGAGCCTCTCAATCAGCCCCAGCATTTT. The V call is TRBV7-2, the J call TRBJ1-5; D not resolved. V lost 1 base and J lost 3, with 7 bases in between. The CDR3 sequence is 14 residues long. Germline CDR1 and CDR2: SGHTA and FQGNSA.

The CDR3 DNA reads as TGTGCCAGAGCTAGCGGAGATCTCACAGATACGCAGTATTTT. It codes for CARASGDLTDTQYF. The rearrangement joins TRBV5-6 to TRBJ2-3; TRBD2 matches at 7 bases. Trimming removed 8 bases from V and 2 bases from J; junction bases left unmatched: 8. The CDR3 runs to 14 residues. Germline V CDR1 and CDR2: SGHDT, YYEEEE.

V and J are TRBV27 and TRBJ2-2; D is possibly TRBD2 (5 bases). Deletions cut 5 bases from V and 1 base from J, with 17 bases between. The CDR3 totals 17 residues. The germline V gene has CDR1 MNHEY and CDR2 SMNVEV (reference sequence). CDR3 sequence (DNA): TGTGCCAGCAGTCCCTCCGTTGCTAGCCGGAACACCGGGGAGCTGTTTTTT. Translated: CASSPSVASRNTGELFF.

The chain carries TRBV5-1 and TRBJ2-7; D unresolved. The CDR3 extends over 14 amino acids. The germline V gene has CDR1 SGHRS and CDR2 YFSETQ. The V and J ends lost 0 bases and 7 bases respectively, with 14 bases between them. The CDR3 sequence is CASSLEASLEEQYF. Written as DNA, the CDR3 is TGCGCCAGCAGCTTGGAGGCGTCCCTAGAGGAGCAGTACTTC. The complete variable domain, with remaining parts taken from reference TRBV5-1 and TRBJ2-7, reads KAGVTQTPRYLIKTRGQQVTLSCSPISGHRSVSWYQQTPGQGLQFLFEYFSETQRNKGNFPGRFSGRQFSNSRSEMNVSTLELGDSALYLCASSLEASLEEQYFGPGTRLTVT.

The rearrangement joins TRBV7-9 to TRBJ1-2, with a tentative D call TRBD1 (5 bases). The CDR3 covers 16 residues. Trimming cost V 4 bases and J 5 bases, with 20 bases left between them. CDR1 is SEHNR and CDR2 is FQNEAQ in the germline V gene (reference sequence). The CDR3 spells CASSSQNDGGIYGYTF. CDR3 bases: TGTGCCAGCAGCTCACAGAACGATGGGGGGATATATGGCTACACCTTC.

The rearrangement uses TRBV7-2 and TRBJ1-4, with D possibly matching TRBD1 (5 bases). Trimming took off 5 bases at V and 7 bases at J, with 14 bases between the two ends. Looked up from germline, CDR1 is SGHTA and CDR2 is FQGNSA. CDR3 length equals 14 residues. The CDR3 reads CASSPDRWGEKLFF. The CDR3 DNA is TGTGCCAGCAGCCCAGACAGATGGGGTGAAAAACTGTTTTTT.

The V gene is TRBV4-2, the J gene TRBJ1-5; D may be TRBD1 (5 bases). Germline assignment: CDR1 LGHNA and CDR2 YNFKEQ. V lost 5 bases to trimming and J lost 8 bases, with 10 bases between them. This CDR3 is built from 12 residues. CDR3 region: CASSATGKPQHF. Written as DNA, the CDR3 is TGTGCCAGCAGCGCCACAGGCAAGCCCCAGCATTTT.

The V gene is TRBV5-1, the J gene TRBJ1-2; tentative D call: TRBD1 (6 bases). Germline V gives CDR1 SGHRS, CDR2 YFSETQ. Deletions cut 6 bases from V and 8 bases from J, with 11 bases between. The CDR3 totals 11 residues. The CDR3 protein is CASKTGRGYTF. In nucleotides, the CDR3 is TGCGCCAGCAAGACAGGCCGGGGCTACACCTTC.

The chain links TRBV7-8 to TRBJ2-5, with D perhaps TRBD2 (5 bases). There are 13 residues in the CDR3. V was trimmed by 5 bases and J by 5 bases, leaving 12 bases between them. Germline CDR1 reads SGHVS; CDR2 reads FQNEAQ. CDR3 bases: TGTGCCAGCAGCCCGGGGAATCTGGAGACCCAGTACTTC. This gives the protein CASSPGNLETQYF.

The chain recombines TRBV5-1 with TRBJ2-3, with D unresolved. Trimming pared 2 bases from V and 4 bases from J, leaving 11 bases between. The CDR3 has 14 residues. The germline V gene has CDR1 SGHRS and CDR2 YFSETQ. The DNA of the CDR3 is TGCGCCAGCAGCTTCCCCTCTATGCCAGATACGCAGTATTTT. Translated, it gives CASSFPSMPDTQYF.

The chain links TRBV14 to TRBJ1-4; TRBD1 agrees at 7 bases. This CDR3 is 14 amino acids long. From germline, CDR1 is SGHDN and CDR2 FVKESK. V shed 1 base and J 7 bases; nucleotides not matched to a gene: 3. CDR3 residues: CASSQGQGVEKLFF. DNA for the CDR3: TGTGCCAGCAGCCAAGGGCAGGGGGTTGAAAAACTGTTTTTT.

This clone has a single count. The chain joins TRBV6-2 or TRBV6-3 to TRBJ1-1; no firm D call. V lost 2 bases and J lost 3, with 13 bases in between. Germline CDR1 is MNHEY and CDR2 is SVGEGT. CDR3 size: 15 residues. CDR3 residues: CASSYAARPHTEAFF. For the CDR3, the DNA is TGTGCCAGCAGTTACGCCGCTAGGCCGCACACTGAAGCTTTCTTT.

The CDR3 DNA reads as TGTGCCACCACTAGCGGGGGGCGTATCGAGCAGTACTTC. Protein sequence: CATTSGGRIEQYF. The gene calls are TRBV2 and TRBJ2-7; TRBD2 aligns across 12 bases. Germline CDR1 and CDR2: SNHLY and FYNNEI. V dropped 10 bases and J dropped 6; count of bases not matched to a gene: 7. There are 13 residues in the CDR3.

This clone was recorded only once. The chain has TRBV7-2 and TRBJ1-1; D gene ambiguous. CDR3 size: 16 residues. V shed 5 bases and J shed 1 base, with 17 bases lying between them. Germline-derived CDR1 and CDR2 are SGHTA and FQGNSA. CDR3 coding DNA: TGTGCCAGCAGCCCGCGACTGGTCCCTGGGAACACTGAAGCTTTCTTT. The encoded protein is CASSPRLVPGNTEAFF.

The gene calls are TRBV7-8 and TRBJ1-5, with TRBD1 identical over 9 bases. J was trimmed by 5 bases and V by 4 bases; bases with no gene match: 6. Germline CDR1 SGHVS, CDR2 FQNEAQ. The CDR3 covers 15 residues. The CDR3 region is CASSSSGTGYQPQHF. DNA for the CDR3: TGTGCCAGCAGCTCCTCCGGGACAGGGTATCAGCCCCAGCATTTT. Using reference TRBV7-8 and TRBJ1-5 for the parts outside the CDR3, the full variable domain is GAGVSQSPRYKVAKRGQDVALRCDPISGHVSLFWYQQALGQGPEFLTYFQNEAQLDKSGLPSDRFFAERPEGSVSTLKIQRTQQEDSAVYLCASSSSGTGYQPQHFGDGTRLSIL.